One and the same sample provided the 22 T cell receptor beta chains below, sequenced in a study of tumor-infiltrating lymphocytes in oesophageal squamous cell carcinoma. TCRdb independently ran MiXCR on the PCR reads; one entry per CDR3 protein. The data contain about 22,000 distinct CDR3 sequences, about 35% of them seen just once; the ten biggest clones take up roughly an eighth. What was sequenced was esophageal tumor tissue. Receptors were obtained from a male donor with esophageal squamous cell carcinoma.

V gene TRBV5-5 combines with J gene TRBJ2-7; 8 bases align to TRBD1. Trimming at V came to 4 bases and at J to 6 bases, leaving 3 bases not matched to a gene. Looked up from germline, CDR1 is SGHKS and CDR2 is YYEKEE (reference sequence). The CDR3 extends over 12 amino acids. In nucleotides, the CDR3 is TGTGCCAGCAGCACGGGGACAGGCGAGCAGTACTTC. It yields the protein CASSTGTGEQYF.

This clonotype was recorded only once. The chain employs TRBV5-6 and TRBJ2-1; unclear D gene. The CDR3 extends over 13 amino acids. V dropped 1 base and J dropped 4 bases, with 6 bases sitting between them. Germline-derived CDR1 and CDR2 are SGHDT and YYEEEE. The CDR3 coding sequence is TGTGCCAGCAGCTTGTGGAAGTACAATGAGCAGTTCTTC. It translates to CASSLWKYNEQFF.

This rearrangement joins TRBV7-3 to TRBJ2-3; TRBD1 might be the D (5 bases). Germline V gene sequence: CDR1 SGHTA, CDR2 FQGTGA. The CDR3 contains 16 residues. V shed 5 bases and J shed 8 bases, with 23 bases lying between them. This CDR3 reads CASSPQGRGRYGTQYF. The CDR3 DNA is TGTGCCAGCAGCCCCCAGGGTCGTGGGCGGTATGGTACGCAGTATTTT.

This clonotype was counted ten times or more. The chain is built from TRBV25-1 and TRBJ1-2, with 10 bases identical to TRBD1. This CDR3 region has 15 residues. With V trimmed by 3 bases and J by 4 bases, 5 bases remained unmatched. Germline CDR1 reads MGHDK; CDR2 reads SYGVNS. CDR3 loop: CASSDPGQGFYGYTF. The CDR3 coding sequence is TGTGCCAGCAGTGACCCGGGACAGGGGTTCTATGGCTACACCTTC.

This clonotype was seen a few times. V and J are TRBV19 and TRBJ1-4, with D perhaps TRBD1 (5 bases). Trimming cost V 6 bases and J 8 bases, with 16 bases left between them. This CDR3 spans 14 amino acids. Germline-derived CDR1 and CDR2 are LNHDA and SQIVND (reference sequence). Written as DNA, the CDR3 is TGTGCCAGTAGCCCCATAGGGGTTGGCGAAAAACTGTTTTTT. Encoded protein: CASSPIGVGEKLFF.

V is TRBV12-2 and J is TRBJ2-1; the table's D gene call, TRBD1, was not cross checked with the DNA. TRBV12-2 is reported as a pseudogene. CDR3 length equals 15 residues. The CDR3 here is CASRSPRDRPYEQFF. The CDR3 DNA follows: TGTGCAAGTCGCTCCCCCCGGGACAGACCCTACGAGCAGTTCTTC.

This clonotype was picked up many times. At one of its ends the junction is not consistent with the germline gene, which may arise from a read error. This rearrangement joins TRBV7-7 to TRBJ2-7; no clear D. CDR1 SSHAT and CDR2 FNYEAQ come from the germline V gene (reference sequence). The CDR3 covers 13 residues. The CDR3 DNA follows: TGTGCTAGCAGCTTAGAATCCAACAATGAGCAGTACTTC. This translates into CASSLESNNEQYF.

This chain connects TRBV7-2 to TRBJ2-5; D is perhaps TRBD2 (5 bases). Germline V CDR1 and CDR2: SGHTA, FQGNSA. The V and J ends lost 5 bases and 12 bases respectively, with 25 bases between them. The CDR3 runs to 15 residues. CDR3 in amino acids: CASSILSVGFGEKYF. The CDR3 nucleotides read TGTGCCAGCAGCATACTGTCGGTTGGCTTTGGGGAGAAGTACTTC. Based on the CDR3 plus reference TRBV7-2 and TRBJ2-5, the full variable domain is GAGVSQSPSNKVTEKGKDVELRCDPISGHTALYWYRQSLGQGLEFLIYFQGNSAPDKSGLPSDRFSAERTGGSVSTLTIQRTQQEDSAVYLCASSILSVGFGEKYFGPGTRLLVL.

This clonotype was counted only a few times. The gene calls are TRBV7-2 and TRBJ2-1; D ambiguous. V lost 4 bases to trimming and J lost 13 bases, with 20 bases between them. Germline CDR1 SGHTA, CDR2 FQGNSA. The CDR3 totals 14 residues. In DNA, the CDR3 is TGTGCCAGCAGCTCTGCGGCCAACCAAGAGACCCAGTTCTTC. Encoded protein: CASSSAANQETQFF. Supplemented by reference TRBV7-2 and TRBJ2-1, the full variable domain reads GAGVSQSPSNKVTEKGKDVELRCDPISGHTALYWYRQSLGQGLEFLIYFQGNSAPDKSGLPSDRFSAERTGGSVSTLTIQRTQQEDSAVYLCASSSAANQETQFFGPGTRLTVL.

This clonotype was seen ten or more times. The chain employs TRBV5-1 and TRBJ2-7; 8 nucleotides agree with TRBD2. The CDR3 contains 15 residues. J lost 0 bases, V lost 4 bases, and 6 bases had no gene match. Germline V gives CDR1 SGHRS, CDR2 YFSETQ. The CDR3 region has the DNA TGCGCCAGCAGCCCGGGAGGGACTTTCTCCTACGAGCAGTACTTC. Translating it yields CASSPGGTFSYEQYF.

Only one count was recorded for this clonotype. J is TRBJ2-1 and V is TRBV7-6, with 7 bases that match TRBD2. The CDR3 spans 14 residues. After removal of 2 bases from V and 8 bases from J, the junction contained 6 bases not matched to a gene. Germline CDR1 is SGHVS and CDR2 is FNYEAQ. This CDR3 is CASSLNGRTDEQFF. DNA for the CDR3: TGTGCCAGCAGCTTAAACGGGAGGACCGATGAGCAGTTCTTC.

The V and J genes are TRBV28 and TRBJ2-5, with D perhaps matching TRBD1 (6 bases). With the DNA end fitting TRBJ1-1 better, the J assignment may be wrong. The V gene's germline CDR1 is MDHEN and CDR2 SYDVKM. This CDR3 contains 15 residues. DNA of the CDR3: TGTGCCAGCAATCGGGGCCGGGGGGGCAACACTGAAGCTTTCTTT. Residues: CASNRGRGGNTEAFF.

This clonotype was counted between two and nine times. This rearrangement joins TRBV3-1 to TRBJ2-1; D gene uncertain. The CDR3 runs 13 residues. Germline values: CDR1 LGHDT, CDR2 YNNKEL (reference sequence). Trimming cost V 4 bases and J 2 bases, with 6 bases left between them. The CDR3 nucleotides are TGTGCCAGCAGCCGCAGTACCTACAATGAGCAGTTCTTC. Translation: CASSRSTYNEQFF.

This clonotype has a single count. The rearrangement uses TRBV7-2 and TRBJ2-2; D may correspond to TRBD1 or TRBD2 (5 bases each). This CDR3 spans 14 amino acids. Deletions cut 7 bases from V and 4 bases from J, with 13 bases between. Per the germline V gene, CDR1 is SGHTA and CDR2 is FQGNSA. The CDR3 DNA reads as TGTGCCAGCATCGGGGCGGCCAGCACCGGGGAGCTGTTTTTT. It specifies CASIGAASTGELFF.

In its sample, this clonotype was seen many times. The chain joins TRBV6-1 to TRBJ2-1; possibly TRBD1 or TRBD2 for D (5 bases each). Judging by the DNA end, TRBJ2-7 fits better; the J call may be wrong. CDR1 and CDR2 (germline): MNHNS, SASEGT. The CDR3 runs 14 residues. The chain's CDR3 is CASSEGRGGPEQYF. CDR3 nucleotides: TGTGCCAGCAGTGAAGGACGGGGCGGGCCCGAGCAGTACTTC.

The rearrangement links TRBV7-9 to TRBJ2-3; 7 bases match TRBD2. The CDR3 consists of 14 residues. J lost 3 bases, V lost 11 bases, and 11 bases had no gene match. Looked up from germline, CDR1 is SEHNR and CDR2 is FQNEAQ (reference sequence). CDR3: CASGGRPTTDTQYF. The CDR3 DNA sequence: TGTGCCTCCGGGGGGAGACCCACAACAGATACGCAGTATTTT. Variable domain in full (rest from reference TRBV7-9 and TRBJ2-3): DTGVSQNPRHKITKRGQNVTFRCDPISEHNRLYWYRQTLGQGPEFLTYFQNEAQLEKSRLLSDRFSAERPKGSFSTLEIQRTEQGDSAMYLCASGGRPTTDTQYFGPGTRLTVL.

By proportion, this clonotype is medium-sized. The chain has TRBV12-3 or TRBV12-4 and TRBJ1-4, with TRBD1 matching over 7 bases. The V and J ends lost 5 bases and 7 bases, in that order; junction bases with no gene match: 7. This CDR3 contains 14 residues. CDR3 sequence (DNA): TGTGCCAGCAGTCTACAGGGGAGAGTTGAAAAACTGTTTTTT. Amino acid sequence: CASSLQGRVEKLFF.

The genes are TRBV15 and TRBJ2-7; D might be TRBD2 (6 bases). The germline V gene encodes CDR1 LNHNV and CDR2 YYDKDF (reference sequence). The CDR3 consists of 15 residues. The V end lost 5 bases, the J end lost 0 bases, and 14 bases lay between the germline ends. CDR3 coding DNA: TGTGCCACCAGCCCCCGACTAGAGGGCTCCTACGAGCAGTACTTC. This codes for CATSPRLEGSYEQYF.

Notes on this clonotype: One end of the junction is discordant with germline, which a read error may explain. The chain links TRBV7-2 to TRBJ2-4; TRBD2 matches at 8 bases. Germline CDR1 reads SGHTA; CDR2 reads FQGNSA. The CDR3 sequence is 12 residues long. CDR3 nucleotides: TGTGCCAGCAGTAAGGGACTAGTAAGTTTCTTCTTC. Protein sequence: CASSKGLVSFFF.

As for this clonotype: Without the conserved terminal phenylalanine or tryptophan, this CDR3 likely stems from a read error. Because the CDR3's place on the DNA is in doubt, the DNA is left out and the CDR3 is given as listed by TCRdb. V and J are TRBV5-1 and TRBJ2-7. The CDR3 is 18 residues long, ends included. CDR1 SGHRS and CDR2 YFSETQ come from the germline V gene. CDR3 loop: CASSLAVANSNYGYTFGS.

The CDR3 protein is CASSLVGTNPLTDTQYF. The CDR3, as DNA: TGTGCCAGCAGCTTAGTGGGGACTAACCCCCTCACAGATACGCAGTATTTT. The V call is TRBV7-4, the J call TRBJ2-3, with 7 bases matching TRBD2. With 1 base clipped from V and 2 bases from J, the junction kept 9 bases outside the gene matches. The CDR3 contains 17 residues. Germline lookup yields CDR1 SGHVT and CDR2 SQSDAQ.

This chain connects TRBV7-9 to TRBJ2-5; weak D call: TRBD1 (6 bases). Germline values: CDR1 SEHNR, CDR2 FQNEAQ (reference sequence). Trimming removed 4 bases at V and 2 bases at J, with 14 bases between. The CDR3 is 15 amino acids. The CDR3 coding sequence is TGTGCCAGCAGCTCTCAGGGGAGCCCGCAAGAGACCCAGTACTTC. This sequence encodes CASSSQGSPQETQYF.